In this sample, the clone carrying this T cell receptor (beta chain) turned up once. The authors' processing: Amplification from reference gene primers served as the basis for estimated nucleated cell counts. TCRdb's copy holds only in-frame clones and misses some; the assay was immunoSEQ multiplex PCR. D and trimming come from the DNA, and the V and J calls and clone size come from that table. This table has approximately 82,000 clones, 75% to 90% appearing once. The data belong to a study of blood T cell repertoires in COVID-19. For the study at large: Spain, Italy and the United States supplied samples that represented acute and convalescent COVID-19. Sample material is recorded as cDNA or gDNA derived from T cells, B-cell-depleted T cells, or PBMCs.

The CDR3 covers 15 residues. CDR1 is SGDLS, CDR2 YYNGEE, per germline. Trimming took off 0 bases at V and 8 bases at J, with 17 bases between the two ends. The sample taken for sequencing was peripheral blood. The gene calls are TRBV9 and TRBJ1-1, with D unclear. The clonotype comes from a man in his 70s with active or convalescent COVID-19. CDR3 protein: CASSVEVNGGVEAFF. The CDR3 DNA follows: TGTGCCAGCAGCGTAGAGGTGAACGGCGGCGTGGAAGCTTTCTTT.